The present TCR beta chain was sequenced within a study of vaccination effects on CD4 cells after COVID-19. Across the study: Each participant was administered two doses of either the BNT162b2 or the mRNA-1273 vaccine.

TCRdb's copy holds only in-frame clones and misses some; the assay was immunoSEQ multiplex PCR. Counted here are 67,000 or so clones, around 72% occurring once; the ten biggest clones make up approximately 3.7%. CDR3 size: 14 residues. J gave up 7 bases and V 2 bases, and 4 bases lay outside the gene matches. The germline CDR1 and CDR2 sequences are LGHDT and YNNKEL (reference sequence). Comment on this clone: The antigen is unknown.

In the ViraFEST assay, antigen-specific CD4+ clonotypes were identified by expansion after peptide-pool stimulation. Subsequent to a culture period of under 11 days, CD4+ T cells were isolated. The study found no prior SARS-CoV-2 infection in the vaccine recipients, who tested negative for nucleocapsid antibodies. On days 3 and 7, fresh IL-2 medium replaced half the medium. The source of this sequence is a human donor who received a COVID-19 vaccine. This chain joins TRBV3-1 (or the pseudogene TRBV3-2) and TRBJ1-2; TRBD1 agrees at 10 bases. Sequences were derived from CD4+ T cells from PBMCs cultured with HCoV-OC43 spike peptides, sampled before COVID-19 vaccination. As to subset: HCoV-OC43 spike overlapping peptide pool stimulation. This CDR3 is CASSQLGQGIGYTF. In nucleotides, the CDR3 is TGTGCCAGCAGCCAACTGGGACAGGGGATTGGCTACACCTTC.